This T cell receptor beta chain was captured in a study of blood T cell repertoires in COVID-19 (dated by TCRdb to 2019 to 2021). For the wider study: Samples covering the acute and convalescent phases of COVID-19 were provided by collaborators in the United States, Italy and Spain. The material from the prospective study consisted of cDNA or gDNA derived from T cells, B-cell-depleted T cells, or PBMCs. HLA class I and class II types, where available, came from metadata supplied by the sample provider rather than from assay-based typing. Samples came from the ongoing ImmuneRACE study (first 160 participants) plus 1,254 subjects from 6 global collaborators. Nearly every sample came with metadata listing a de-identified subject ID, COVID-19 status, age in years and sex. The repertoires were made available in a free public database intended to serve as a resource for research on the immune response to SARS-CoV-2. The dataset comprised deeply sampled blood TCRbeta repertoires from subjects exposed to, actively infected with, or recovered from COVID-19. Results the study describes overall, beyond this receptor: The quantity of clinical and demographic metadata differed by source and by participant and was supplied without curation.

The V end loses 6 bases and the J end loses 1 base, and a stretch of 9 bases separates them. Per the germline V gene (reference sequence), WNHNN is the CDR1 and SYGVQD is the CDR2. CDR3 length: 13 amino acids, cysteine to phenylalanine. Only CDR3 DNA is held: 39 bases, read in frame from base 1. Regarding this clone: Its antigen target is currently unknown. Within one base of it there is no much larger clone, and no base qualities were kept.

The immunoSEQ Assay, a bias-controlled multiplex PCR, was used to amplify TCRbeta CDR3 regions from genomic DNA. The authors' pipeline ran thus. The number of nucleated cells in each sample was estimated from the amplification of reference gene primers within the assay. To quantify the absolute abundance of each unique TCRbeta CDR3 rearrangement, sequence reads were collapsed and filtered. For each sample, productive Simpson clonality was calculated by taking the square root of Simpson's diversity index across productive rearrangements. TCRdb took over this immuneACCESS table, retaining in-frame rearrangements with V and J assigned. Such tables are incomplete; in checked studies, under half of the missing clones stem from an unresolved V gene, and the remainder is unexplained. The V and J calls and the clone size are those of that table, but D and trimming were determined from the DNA. The sample yields some 150,000 clones; under 90% were counted once. Of the sample, 8.4% falls within the top ten clones.

Whole blood was collected in K2EDTA tubes by collaborating institutions according to the institutions' own protocols. For TCRbeta analysis, collaborators shipped samples as frozen whole blood, isolated PBMCs, or DNA extracted from either of those sample types. The chain is made from TRBV10-1 and TRBJ1-1, and perhaps TRBD1 as D gene, on 6 matching bases. Material: peripheral blood. This TCR derives from a woman in her fifties or sixties with active or convalescent COVID-19. The CDR3 protein sequence reads: CASSLQGNTEAFF. The DNA sequence is as follows: TGCGCCAGCAGCTTACAGGGGAACACTGAAGCTTTCTTT.